These 23 T cell receptor beta chains came from one sample sequenced in a study of cytomegalovirus exposure and HLA in healthy donors (TCRdb year 2017). Receptor libraries were prepared by the immunoSEQ multiplex PCR assay. A mixture of 60 forward primers for TCR Vbeta segments and 13 reverse primers for TCR Jbeta segments was used in the multiplex PCR. This is the immuneACCESS table as TCRdb keeps it, with only in-frame sequences that have V and J called. A part of the clones is gone; compared with another copy, unresolved V genes explain less than half, and the rest is unexplained. A total of about 150,000 clones appear in this sample, around 63% of them only once. Approximately 1.6% of the sample belongs to the ten largest clones. The sequencing sample was made of PBMCs. The receptors shown here come from a human donor in good health.

The chain recombines TRBV11-2 with TRBJ2-5; TRBD2 matches 10 bases. The trim removed 1 base at V and 3 bases at J, leaving 5 bases unmatched. The CDR3 spans 16 residues. Germline-derived CDR1 and CDR2 are SGHAT and FQNNGV. The CDR3 sequence is CASSLVLAGRKETQYF. The CDR3 bases are TGTGCCAGCAGCTTAGTACTAGCGGGACGGAAAGAGACCCAGTACTTC.

The chain links TRBV25-1 to TRBJ2-5; TRBD1 matches 7 bases. The CDR3 loop spans 16 amino acids. Per germline, CDR1 MGHDK and CDR2 SYGVNS. The ends lost 0 bases at V and 2 bases at J; junction bases unmatched: 6. The CDR3 region is CASSEYFETGQETQYF. The CDR3 coding sequence is TGTGCCAGCAGTGAATATTTCGAGACAGGGCAAGAGACCCAGTACTTC. Variable domain in full (rest from reference TRBV25-1 and TRBJ2-5): EADIYQTPRYLVIGTGKKITLECSQTMGHDKMYWYQQDPGMELHLIHYSYGVNSTEKGDLSSESTVSRIRTEHFPLTLESARPSHTSQYLCASSEYFETGQETQYFGPGTRLLVL.

The chain recombines TRBV9 with TRBJ2-7; 8 bases are a match to TRBD1. CDR1 is SGDLS and CDR2 is YYNGEE in the germline V gene. The CDR3 is 14 amino acids. The V and J ends lost 3 bases and 2 bases, in that order; junction bases with no gene match: 4. This CDR3 reads CASSADRATYEQYF. The CDR3, as DNA: TGTGCCAGCAGCGCGGACAGGGCCACCTACGAGCAGTACTTC.

The V gene is TRBV6-6, the J gene TRBJ1-5; tentative D call: TRBD1 (5 bases). The CDR3 runs to 14 residues. From germline, CDR1 is MNHNY and CDR2 SVGAGI (reference sequence). The V end lost 5 bases, the J end lost 3 bases, and 11 bases lay between the germline ends. The CDR3 sequence: CASSPGGSNQPQHF. The CDR3 DNA follows: TGTGCCAGCAGTCCCGGGGGATCCAATCAGCCCCAGCATTTT.

This clone has just a few counts. The CDR3 sequence is CASSPRGVRYGYTF. The CDR3 DNA sequence: TGTGCCAGCAGTCCCCGGGGGGTCCGCTATGGCTACACCTTC. The chain joins TRBV6-5 to TRBJ1-2; the D gene is possibly TRBD1 (5 bases). With 5 bases removed from V and 4 bases from J, the gap between germline ends came to 14 bases. The CDR3 runs 14 residues. From germline, CDR1 is MNHEY and CDR2 SVGAGI.

The sample holds a few counts of this clone. The chain employs TRBV18 and TRBJ1-5, with 7 bases matching TRBD1. Germline CDR1 and CDR2: KGHSH and LQKENI. CDR3 length equals 13 residues. V gave up 4 bases and J gave up 7 bases; unmatched junction bases: 4. CDR3 nucleotide sequence: TGTGCCAGCTCACTCGACAGGGCCCAGCCCCAGCATTTT. Translated, it gives CASSLDRAQPQHF.

The chain employs TRBV2 and TRBJ2-1, with 11 nucleotides matching TRBD2. Germline CDR1 reads SNHLY; CDR2 reads FYNNEI. The J segment lost 5 bases and the V segment lost 5 bases, leaving 5 bases of the junction unmatched. The CDR3 is 15 amino acids. CDR3 DNA: TGTGCCAGCAGTCCGGGACTAGCGGAGCACAATGAGCAGTTCTTC. Protein: CASSPGLAEHNEQFF.

On this clone itself: Other DNA variants within this sample encode the same CDR3. The J gene is TRBJ2-7, the V gene TRBV5-1; 7 bases are a match to TRBD2. The ends lost 4 bases at V and 4 bases at J; junction bases unmatched: 5. The CDR3 spans 13 residues. Germline CDR1 SGHRS, CDR2 YFSETQ. The CDR3 sequence: CASSLSGGYEQYF. CDR3 DNA sequence: TGCGCCAGCAGCCTCTCGGGGGGTTACGAGCAGTACTTC.

The chain uses TRBV28 and TRBJ1-1; 7 bases map to TRBD1. CDR1 is MDHEN and CDR2 is SYDVKM in the germline V gene. The CDR3 has 15 amino acids. V trimming: 5 bases; J trimming: 0 bases; junction bases outside the gene matches: 6. The CDR3 protein is CASSVGTALNTEAFF. Written as DNA, the CDR3 is TGTGCCAGCAGTGTCGGGACAGCCTTGAACACTGAAGCTTTCTTT.

This chain connects TRBV19 to TRBJ1-5; possible D gene TRBD1, 5 bases. The germline V gene encodes CDR1 LNHDA and CDR2 SQIVND (reference sequence). The CDR3 runs to 15 residues. Trimming took off 3 bases at V and 2 bases at J, with 11 bases between the two ends. The CDR3 region is CASSIVGGGNQPQHF. The CDR3 DNA reads TGTGCCAGTAGTATCGTCGGAGGGGGCAATCAGCCCCAGCATTTT.

This clone was detected only once. J is TRBJ2-3 and V is TRBV6-5; TRBD2 is a possible D gene (6 bases). V was pared by 1 base and J by 4 bases, with 15 bases between. Germline-derived CDR1 and CDR2 are MNHEY and SVGAGI. The CDR3 extends over 16 amino acids. The CDR3 DNA reads TGTGCCAGCAGTTACTACGGGGGACTTGCGGCAGATACGCAGTATTTT. This gives the protein CASSYYGGLAADTQYF.

The J gene is TRBJ1-2, the V gene TRBV28; 10 bases map to TRBD1. From germline, CDR1 is MDHEN and CDR2 SYDVKM. The J segment lost 2 bases and the V segment lost 6 bases, leaving 9 bases of the junction unmatched. The CDR3 runs to 16 residues. CDR3: CASSYLPGQGNYGYTF. The CDR3 DNA sequence: TGTGCCAGCAGCTATCTACCGGGACAGGGGAACTATGGCTACACCTTC.

To note about this clone: This same CDR3 is encoded by further DNA sequences in the sample. The V and J genes are TRBV5-1 and TRBJ2-5; a weak D match, TRBD2 (6 bases). This CDR3 spans 13 amino acids. Germline CDR1 and CDR2: SGHRS and YFSETQ. Trimming cost V 0 bases and J 3 bases, with 6 bases left between them. The CDR3 spells CASSLGGEETQYF. Here the CDR3 DNA reads TGCGCCAGCAGCTTGGGCGGGGAAGAGACCCAGTACTTC.

The chain employs TRBV5-4 and TRBJ2-7; 10 bases fit TRBD2. The CDR3 is 16 amino acids. In germline, CDR1 is SGHNT, CDR2 YYREEE (reference sequence). After removal of 3 bases from V and 4 bases from J, the junction contained 10 bases not matched to a gene. The CDR3 loop reads CASSSLAGEGFYEQYF. DNA of the CDR3: TGTGCCAGCAGCTCCCTAGCGGGAGAAGGCTTTTACGAGCAGTACTTC.

This clone has a handful of counts. The sample holds other DNA sequences that translate to the same CDR3. The genes are TRBV28 and TRBJ2-3; 8 nucleotides agree with TRBD2. Germline V lookup: CDR1 MDHEN, CDR2 SYDVKM. Losses at the gene ends were 6 bases for V and 3 bases for J; bases not matched to a gene: 8. The length of the CDR3 is 15 residues. CDR3 nucleotides: TGTGCCAGCAGCTTGTTGGCGGGAGGAACAGATACGCAGTATTTT. The encoded protein is CASSLLAGGTDTQYF.

The chain carries TRBV11-2 and TRBJ2-7, with 13 bases fitting TRBD2. Germline V gives CDR1 SGHAT, CDR2 FQNNGV. The V gene end was trimmed by 4 bases and the J gene end by 2 bases; junction bases not matched to a gene: 5. The CDR3 consists of 16 residues. The CDR3 loop reads CASSSRLAGGTYEQYF. As DNA, the CDR3 is TGTGCCAGCAGCTCACGACTAGCGGGAGGCACCTACGAGCAGTACTTC.

The sample holds one count of this clone. The chain is built from TRBV10-3 and TRBJ2-1; TRBD2 agrees at 8 bases. Looked up from germline, CDR1 is ENHRY and CDR2 is SYGVKD. The junction had 4 bases not matched to a gene; V was cut back by 0 bases and J by 3 bases. The CDR3 contains 16 residues. The CDR3 reads CAISESELADYNEQFF. In DNA, the CDR3 is TGTGCCATCAGTGAGTCCGAACTAGCGGACTACAATGAGCAGTTCTTC.

The chain has TRBV5-5 and TRBJ2-5, with D uncertain. The end of the DNA is better explained by TRBJ2-7, so the J call may be wrong. The CDR3 has 14 residues. CDR1 and CDR2 from the germline V gene are SGHKS and YYEKEE (reference sequence). CDR3 sequence reads: CASSLASDSYEQYF. CDR3 DNA: TGTGCCAGCAGCTTGGCATCCGACTCCTACGAGCAGTACTTC.

CDR3 nucleotides: TGTGCCAGCAGTTATTTGTCTAGCGGACCTCGGGAGACCCAGTACTTC. Protein sequence: CASSYLSSGPRETQYF. V gene TRBV6-5 combines with J gene TRBJ2-5; 7 positions match TRBD2. J gave up 5 bases and V 3 bases, and 12 bases lay outside the gene matches. The CDR3 consists of 16 residues. Germline-derived CDR1 and CDR2 are MNHEY and SVGAGI.

The chain combines TRBV28 with TRBJ2-7; 10 bases are shared with TRBD2. After removal of 0 bases from V and 6 bases from J, the junction contained 14 bases not matched to a gene. The V gene's germline CDR1 is MDHEN and CDR2 SYDVKM. The CDR3 is 18 amino acids. The CDR3 nucleotides are TGTGCCAGCAGTTTATGGTCTAGCGGGAGAGCCGTCATGCGCGAGCAGTACTTC. The encoded protein is CASSLWSSGRAVMREQYF.

V and J are TRBV7-7 and TRBJ2-7; tentatively, D is TRBD2 (6 bases). Germline loops: CDR1 SSHAT, CDR2 FNYEAQ (reference sequence). The CDR3 covers 15 residues. V lost 1 base, J lost 0 bases, and 10 bases lay in between. CDR3 sequence: CASSLGLVSSYEQYF. CDR3 bases: TGTGCCAGCAGCTTAGGACTAGTCTCCTCCTACGAGCAGTACTTC. Full variable domain (outside the CDR3, taken from reference TRBV7-7 and TRBJ2-7): GAGVSQSPRYKVTKRGQDVTLRCDPISSHATLYWYQQALGQGPEFLTYFNYEAQPDKSGLPSDRFSAERPEGSISTLTIQRTEQRDSAMYRCASSLGLVSSYEQYFGPGTRLTVT.

J is TRBJ2-1 and V is TRBV7-9, with D perhaps matching TRBD1 (6 bases). Trimming took 4 bases from V and 10 from J, leaving 8 bases between them. The length of the CDR3 is 11 residues. CDR1 and CDR2 (germline): SEHNR, FQNEAQ (reference sequence). CDR3 residues: CASSSTGEQFF. The CDR3 bases are TGTGCCAGCAGCTCTACAGGGGAGCAGTTCTTC.

The V and J genes are TRBV2 and TRBJ2-7; TRBD2 might be the D (6 bases). V was shortened by 6 bases and J by 7 bases, with 10 bases between the two germline ends. The length of the CDR3 is 11 residues. CDR1 is SNHLY and CDR2 is FYNNEI in the germline V gene. CDR3 residues: CASSPRGEQYF. CDR3 DNA sequence: TGTGCCAGCAGCCCCCGGGGGGAGCAGTACTTC.